Below, one T cell receptor (beta chain) is given with its context. No antigen is known for it. The PCR made use of 60 Vbeta and 13 Jbeta primers. The method was immunoSEQ multiplex PCR; TCRdb's version includes in-frame clones alone and lacks a portion of them. The data show around 250,000 clones, with approximately 81% seen just once and around 8.6% held by the top ten. This entry comes from a study of cytomegalovirus exposure and HLA in healthy donors. The CDR3 contains 16 residues. CDR1 SGDLS and CDR2 YYNGEE come from the germline V gene. V shed 7 bases and J 1 base; nucleotides not matched to a gene: 10. Study-wide points: Most CMV-associated TCR beta chains appeared HLA-restricted in a later analysis. An assumption of roughly uniform sequencing depth across donors underlay the presence/absence analyses.

This clonotype originated in a woman aged 55-70 years in good health and CMV-seropositive. The chain joins TRBV9 to TRBJ2-2; TRBD1 matches at 7 bases. The sample comprised PBMCs. CDR3 sequence reads: CASQGVGSKNTGELFF. CDR3 sequence (DNA): TGTGCCAGCCAGGGGGTCGGGTCGAAGAACACCGGGGAGCTGTTTTTT.